The clone carrying this T cell receptor (beta chain) was counted at least ten times. This specimen belongs to a study of prognosis after radiotherapy for stage I lung cancer. Genomic DNA provided the template from which TCR beta CDR3 was amplified by two-round multiplex PCR. Gene-specific TRBV and TRBJ primers were used in PCR round one. The authors ran second-round PCR with universal primers. TCRdb analysed the multiplex PCR reads with MiXCR anew, one entry per CDR3 protein. Of 38,000 or so distinct CDR3 sequences listed, 24% are singletons. Germline V gene data show CDR1 as MNHEY and CDR2 as SMNVEV (reference sequence). The germline V and J ends were trimmed by 5 bases and 6 bases, with 17 bases remaining between them. CDR3 length: 14 residues.

This rearrangement joins TRBV27 to TRBJ2-7; D perhaps matches TRBD1 (5 bases). This receptor was taken from a donor at least 50 years old with non-small cell lung cancer. This specimen consisted of PBMCs, obtained before or after stereotactic body radiation therapy (not recorded which). The DNA of the CDR3 is TGTGCCAGCAGTCTCCGGCAGGGTGGATCCGAGCAGTACTTC. Translating it yields CASSLRQGGSEQYF.